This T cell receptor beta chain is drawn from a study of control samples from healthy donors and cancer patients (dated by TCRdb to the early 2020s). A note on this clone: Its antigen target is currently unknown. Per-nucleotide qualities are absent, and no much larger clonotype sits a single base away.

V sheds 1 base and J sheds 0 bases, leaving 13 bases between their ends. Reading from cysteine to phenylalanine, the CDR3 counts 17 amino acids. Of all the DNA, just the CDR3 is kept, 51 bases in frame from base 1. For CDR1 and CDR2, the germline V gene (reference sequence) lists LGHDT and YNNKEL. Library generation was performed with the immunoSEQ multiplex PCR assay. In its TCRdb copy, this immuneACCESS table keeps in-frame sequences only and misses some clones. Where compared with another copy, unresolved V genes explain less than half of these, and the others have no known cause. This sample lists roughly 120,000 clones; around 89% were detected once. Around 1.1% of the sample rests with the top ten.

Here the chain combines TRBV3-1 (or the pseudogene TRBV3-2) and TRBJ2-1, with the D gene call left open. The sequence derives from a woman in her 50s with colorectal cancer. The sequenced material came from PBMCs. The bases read TGTGCCAGCAGCCAAGGGGTCCGCAAGAGCTCCTACAATGAGCAGTTCTTC. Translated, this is CASSQGVRKSSYNEQFF.